These 22 T cell receptor beta chains were all obtained from the same sample, sequenced in a study of tumor-infiltrating lymphocytes in glioblastoma multiforme. TCR beta libraries were built from RNA through three nested multiplex PCR rounds using modified ARM-PCR. TCRdb itself ran the multiplex PCR reads through MiXCR, one entry per CDR3 protein. This table has about 16,000 distinct CDR3 sequences, 65% to 75% appearing once. Sequencing was done on a sample of brain tumor tissue. Source of these receptors: a male donor with glioblastoma.

As to this clonotype: A much larger clone differs by one base, so this may be a read error. The rearrangement links TRBV28 to TRBJ2-5; D is undetermined. The CDR3 totals 15 residues. Germline CDR1 is MDHEN and CDR2 is SYDVKM. The chain's CDR3 is CASSPIGSGREAQYF. For the CDR3, the DNA is TGTGCCAGCAGCCCGATAGGGTCAGGCAGAGAGGCCCAGTACTTC.

This chain joins TRBV11-2 and TRBJ1-4, with TRBD1 matching 10 bases. Per the germline V gene, CDR1 is SGHAT and CDR2 is FQNNGV. The CDR3 sequence is 16 residues long. The CDR3 coding sequence is TGTGATAGCAGCTTAGGCGGGACAGGGGAGCTTGAAAAACTGTTTTTT. The encoded protein is CDSSLGGTGELEKLFF.

The chain employs TRBV12-3 or TRBV12-4 and TRBJ2-1, with 8 bases that match TRBD2. With 6 bases clipped from V and 8 bases from J, the junction kept 12 bases outside the gene matches. The CDR3 totals 15 residues. Here the CDR3 reads CASRIRGGGRHEQFF. The CDR3 bases are TGTGCCAGCAGAATACGGGGGGGCGGTCGTCATGAGCAGTTCTTC.

This sequence joins TRBV4-3 and TRBJ2-1, with TRBD2 matching 11 bases. Germline CDR1 LGHNA, CDR2 YSLEER. CDR3 length: 19 amino acids. Trimming removed 0 bases from V and 4 bases from J; junction bases left unmatched: 11. CDR3 residues: CASSQDPSTSGGLYNEQFF. CDR3 nucleotide sequence: TGCGCCAGCAGCCAAGATCCTTCCACTAGCGGGGGCCTTTACAATGAGCAGTTCTTC.

As concerns this clonotype: One end of the junction does not line up with germline, which may come from a read error. V is TRBV11-2 and J is TRBJ2-1; D possibly corresponds to TRBD1 (6 bases). The J call may be faulty, since TRBJ2-2 better matches the DNA end. This CDR3 has 13 amino acids. Germline V gives CDR1 SGHAT, CDR2 FQNNGV. The CDR3 loop is CACRLDRGSELFF. CDR3 DNA sequence: TGTGCCTGCAGGTTAGATAGGGGGAGTGAGCTGTTTTTT.

This clonotype was recorded once. The gene calls are TRBV6-6 and TRBJ2-7; D possibly uses TRBD1 or TRBD2 (5 bases each). CDR3 length: 12 amino acids. Per the germline V gene, CDR1 is MNHNY and CDR2 is SVGAGI (reference sequence). V shed 6 bases and J shed 5 bases, with 11 bases lying between them. The CDR3 loop is CASRRGVDEQYF. The CDR3 region has the DNA TGTGCCAGCAGACGAGGGGTCGACGAGCAGTACTTC.

This clonotype was picked up many times. The chain carries TRBV24-1 and TRBJ2-7; possible D gene TRBD2, 6 bases. Trimming left V 5 bases short and J 2 bases short, with 9 bases between. The CDR3 spans 13 residues. The germline V gene encodes CDR1 KGHDR and CDR2 SFDVKD. The CDR3 reads CATSGGATYEQYF. In DNA, the CDR3 is TGTGCCACCAGTGGCGGGGCTACCTACGAGCAGTACTTC.

By frequency in the sample, this clonotype is medium-sized. The V call is TRBV12-3 or TRBV12-4, the J call TRBJ2-5, with D unresolved. The ends were cut back, 3 bases at V and 1 base at J, with 6 bases in the middle. The CDR3 loop spans 13 amino acids. This chain's CDR3 is CASSFASQETQYF. The CDR3 DNA sequence: TGTGCCAGCAGTTTCGCTAGCCAAGAGACCCAGTACTTC.

This clonotype occurred a few times. The chain carries TRBV20-1 and TRBJ2-6; 10 bases align to TRBD1. Trimming took 6 bases from V and 0 from J; bases not matched to a gene: 8. This CDR3 contains 17 residues. CDR1 is DFQATT, CDR2 SNEGSKA, per germline (reference sequence). The CDR3 sequence: CSAAEDRGVSGANVLTF. DNA of the CDR3: TGCAGTGCGGCTGAGGACAGGGGGGTCTCTGGGGCCAACGTCCTGACTTTC.

By share of the sample, this clonotype is medium-sized (0.01 to 0.1%). The J gene is TRBJ2-3, the V gene TRBV6-5; 16 nucleotides align to TRBD2. CDR3 size: 14 residues. The trim removed 9 bases at V and 4 bases at J, leaving 1 base unmatched. From germline, CDR1 is MNHEY and CDR2 SVGAGI. The CDR3 region is CASGTSGRADTQYF. CDR3 DNA: TGTGCCAGTGGGACTAGCGGGAGGGCAGATACGCAGTATTTT.

The rearrangement links TRBV11-1 to TRBJ2-2; no reliable D call. The CDR3 covers 15 residues. Trimming removed 5 bases at V and 3 bases at J, with 13 bases between. Germline assignment: CDR1 SGHAT and CDR2 FQDESV (reference sequence). The CDR3 nucleotides are TGTGCCAGCAGCCTGATGATGATGGACACCGGGGAGCTGTTTTTT. Translation gives CASSLMMMDTGELFF. The full variable domain, rest sourced from reference TRBV11-1 and TRBJ2-2, is EAEVAQSPRYKITEKSQAVAFWCDPISGHATLYWYRQILGQGPELLVQFQDESVVDDSQLPKDRFSAERLKGVDSTLKIQPAELGDSAMYLCASSLMMMDTGELFFGEGSRLTVL.

The rearrangement links TRBV11-1 to TRBJ2-2; D is uncertain. Germline CDR1 is SGHAT and CDR2 is FQDESV (reference sequence). This CDR3 is built from 13 residues. V lost 2 bases to trimming and J lost 6 bases, with 7 bases between them. The CDR3 DNA reads as TGTGCCAGCAGCTTAAGTTCGGCCGGGGAGCTGTTTTTT. Protein: CASSLSSAGELFF. The full variable domain, completed using reference TRBV11-1 and TRBJ2-2, is EAEVAQSPRYKITEKSQAVAFWCDPISGHATLYWYRQILGQGPELLVQFQDESVVDDSQLPKDRFSAERLKGVDSTLKIQPAELGDSAMYLCASSLSSAGELFFGEGSRLTVL.

The rearrangement uses TRBV11-2 and TRBJ1-5; a possible D gene is TRBD1 (5 bases). There are 15 residues in the CDR3. Trimming left V 8 bases short and J 3 bases short, with 17 bases between. The germline CDR1 and CDR2 sequences are SGHAT and FQNNGV. The CDR3 DNA reads as TGTGCCAGCGGTTACGGGACGGGGGACAATCAGCCCCAGCATTTT. Protein: CASGYGTGDNQPQHF.

A remark on this clonotype: A clone one base away is much larger, so this may be a read error. V and J are TRBV18 and TRBJ2-5; 8 nucleotides align to TRBD1. This CDR3 has 15 amino acids. Germline values: CDR1 KGHSH, CDR2 LQKENI. The CDR3 loop reads CASSTTGVGQETRYF. CDR3 nucleotides: TGTGCCAGCTCAACGACAGGGGTAGGGCAAGAGACCCGGTACTTC.

This clonotype has just a few counts. This rearrangement joins TRBV5-4 to TRBJ2-3; D is unclear. The germline V gene encodes CDR1 SGHNT and CDR2 YYREEE (reference sequence). V lost 1 base and J 0 bases, leaving 12 bases between the germline ends. The CDR3 is 16 amino acids. The CDR3: CASSLSPLPSTDTQYF. CDR3 DNA: TGTGCCAGCAGCTTGTCACCGCTCCCTAGCACAGATACGCAGTATTTT.

A few counts support this clonotype. One end of the junction does not line up with germline, which may come from a read error. The chain has TRBV4-3 and TRBJ2-6; the D gene could be TRBD1 or TRBD2 (5 bases each). Per the germline V gene, CDR1 is LGHNA and CDR2 is YSLEER. This CDR3 has 16 amino acids. CDR3 DNA sequence: TGCGCCAGCAGCCACCTCGAGGGGTCTGGGGCTAACGTCCTGACTTTC. It specifies CASSHLEGSGANVLTF.

A note on this clonotype: The junction and the germline gene differ at one end; a read error may be behind it. V usage is TRBV4-2 and J usage is TRBJ1-5, with D uncertain. CDR3 length: 16 residues. Germline V gives CDR1 LGHNA, CDR2 YNFKEQ. CDR3 region: CASNQESWQAGQPQHF. DNA for the CDR3: TGTGCCAGCAACCAAGAATCCTGGCAGGCTGGACAGCCCCAGCATTTT.

The chain couples TRBV10-3 to TRBJ1-1; unclear D gene. The V gene lost 6 bases and the J gene lost 8 bases, with 13 bases spanning the gap. Germline lookup yields CDR1 ENHRY and CDR2 SYGVKD. This CDR3 is built from 12 residues. The CDR3 nucleotides are TGTGCCATCAGGAGGGAGGAGACCGAAGCTTTCTTT. This codes for CAIRREETEAFF.

In the case of this clonotype: At one boundary the junction diverges from the germline segment, which might be a read error. This chain joins TRBV11-3 and TRBJ1-2; D is unresolved. Germline V gene data show CDR1 as SGHNT and CDR2 as YENEEA. This CDR3 region has 13 residues. Here the CDR3 DNA reads TGTACCAGCAGCCCCGTGGATGTCGGTGGCTACACCTTC. Its translation: CTSSPVDVGGYTF.

With respect to this clonotype: The junction departs from the called germline gene at one end, perhaps through a read error. This rearrangement joins TRBV20-1 to TRBJ1-3; the D is unclear. The CDR3 is 15 residues long. The germline V gene encodes CDR1 DFQATT and CDR2 SNEGSKA (reference sequence). The CDR3 bases are TGCGGTGCTAGGGTCACGGGAAGCTCTGGAAACACCATATATTTT. This codes for CGARVTGSSGNTIYF.

The chain joins TRBV4-1 to TRBJ2-7; 9 nucleotides line up with TRBD2. V lost 4 bases and J lost 6; bases outside the gene matches: 7. CDR1 and CDR2 from the germline V gene are MGHRA and YSYEKL. The CDR3 is 14 amino acids. In DNA form, the CDR3 reads TGCGCCAGCAGCCCACTAGCGGGTTCTTCCGAGCAGTACTTC. Translating it yields CASSPLAGSSEQYF.

Points on this clonotype: The CDR3 end shows no conserved phenylalanine or tryptophan, and so a read error is likely. This sequence joins TRBV7-9 and TRBJ1-2; no reliable D call. The germline gives CDR1 SEHNR, CDR2 FQNEAQ (reference sequence). The CDR3 is 13 residues long. The chain's CDR3 is CACSLEGPYGYTL. The CDR3 DNA sequence: TGTGCCTGCAGCTTAGAAGGGCCCTATGGCTACACCCTC.